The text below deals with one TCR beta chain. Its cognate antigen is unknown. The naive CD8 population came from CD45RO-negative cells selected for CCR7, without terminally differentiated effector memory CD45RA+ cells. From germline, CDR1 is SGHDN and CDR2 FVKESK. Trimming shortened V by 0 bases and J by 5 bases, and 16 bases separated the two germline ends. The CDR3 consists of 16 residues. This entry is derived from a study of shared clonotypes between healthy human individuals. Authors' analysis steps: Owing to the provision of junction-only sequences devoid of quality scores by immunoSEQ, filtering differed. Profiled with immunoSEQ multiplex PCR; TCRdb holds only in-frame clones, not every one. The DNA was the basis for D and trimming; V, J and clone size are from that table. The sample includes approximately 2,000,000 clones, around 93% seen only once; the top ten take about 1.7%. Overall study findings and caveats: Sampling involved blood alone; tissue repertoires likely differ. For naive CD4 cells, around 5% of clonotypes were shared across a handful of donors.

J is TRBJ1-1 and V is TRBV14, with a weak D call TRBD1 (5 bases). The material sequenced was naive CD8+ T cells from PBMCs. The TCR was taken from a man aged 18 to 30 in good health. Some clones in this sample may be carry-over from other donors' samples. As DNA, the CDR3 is TGTGCCAGCAGCCAAGATCAGCCACCCCCAGGGACTGAAGCTTTCTTT. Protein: CASSQDQPPPGTEAFF.